The 26 T cell receptor beta chains in this list originate from one sample, sequenced in a study of cytomegalovirus exposure and HLA in healthy donors. Primers for the PCR totalled 60 Vbeta and 13 Jbeta. Sequenced by immunoSEQ multiplex PCR; TCRdb stores in-frame clones only, minus some. The sample holds about 130,000 clones. The sample taken for sequencing was PBMCs. Source of these receptors: a middle-aged man in good health and CMV-seronegative.

The V and J genes are TRBV27 and TRBJ2-7; 9 bases agree with TRBD1. The germline V gene encodes CDR1 MNHEY and CDR2 SMNVEV (reference sequence). The trim removed 8 bases at V and 4 bases at J, leaving 3 bases unmatched. CDR3 length: 12 amino acids. The CDR3 reads CASGQGKYEQYF. The CDR3 DNA sequence: TGTGCCAGCGGACAGGGGAAGTACGAGCAGTACTTC.

CDR3 loop: CAWTRTGRDQPQHF. DNA of the CDR3: TGTGCCTGGACGAGAACAGGGAGGGATCAGCCCCAGCATTTT. The J gene is TRBJ1-5, the V gene TRBV30; TRBD1 is a possible D gene (6 bases). Germline CDR1 reads GTSNPN; CDR2 reads SVGIG (reference sequence). The germline V and J ends were trimmed by 4 bases and 5 bases, with 15 bases remaining between them. CDR3 length: 14 amino acids.

The genes are TRBV10-2 and TRBJ2-3; D ambiguous. V lost 6 bases to trimming and J lost 3 bases, with 4 bases between them. The CDR3 has 11 amino acids. CDR1 is WSHSY, CDR2 SAAADI, per germline. Written as DNA, the CDR3 is TGCGCCAGCAGAATAACAGATACGCAGTATTTT. Protein product: CASRITDTQYF.

The chain uses TRBV10-2 and TRBJ2-3, with 10 bases identical to TRBD2. Germline trimming cut 8 bases from V and 5 bases from J; bases unmatched to any gene: 10. CDR1 WSHSY and CDR2 SAAADI come from the germline V gene. This CDR3 is 15 amino acids long. CDR3 in amino acids: CASGEGLAAIDTQYF. The DNA for the CDR3 is TGCGCCAGCGGGGAAGGACTAGCGGCTATAGATACGCAGTATTTT.

The chain uses TRBV7-9 and TRBJ2-1; D ambiguous. The CDR3 spans 15 residues. V lost 5 bases and J lost 0, with 11 bases in between. CDR1 is SEHNR, CDR2 FQNEAQ, per germline (reference sequence). The CDR3 is CASSPRLSSYNEQFF. The CDR3 DNA reads as TGTGCCAGCAGCCCGCGCCTGAGCTCCTACAATGAGCAGTTCTTC. Variable domain in full (rest from reference TRBV7-9 and TRBJ2-1): DTGVSQNPRHKITKRGQNVTFRCDPISEHNRLYWYRQTLGQGPEFLTYFQNEAQLEKSRLLSDRFSAERPKGSFSTLEIQRTEQGDSAMYLCASSPRLSSYNEQFFGPGTRLTVL.

The chain employs TRBV11-3 and TRBJ2-7; 9 bases align to TRBD2. CDR3 length equals 17 residues. V was pared by 3 bases and J by 3 bases, with 12 bases of the junction left unmatched. The germline V gene encodes CDR1 SGHNT and CDR2 YENEEA. As DNA, the CDR3 is TGTGCCAGCAGCTTCGCCGATTGGACTAGCGTAGACTACGAGCAGTACTTC. This gives the protein CASSFADWTSVDYEQYF.

The gene calls are TRBV6-5 and TRBJ2-5, with 8 positions matching TRBD2. Germline lookup yields CDR1 MNHEY and CDR2 SVGAGI. This CDR3 has 14 residues. The J segment lost 2 bases and the V segment lost 6 bases, leaving 5 bases of the junction unmatched. The CDR3 nucleotides are TGTGCCAGCAGATTAGCGGGGACACAAGAGACCCAGTACTTC. It codes for CASRLAGTQETQYF.

The chain carries TRBV7-9 and TRBJ1-1; D remains unclear. The CDR3 runs 13 residues. Trimming cost V 0 bases and J 3 bases, with 5 bases left between them. CDR1 and CDR2 from the germline V gene are SEHNR and FQNEAQ (reference sequence). CDR3 in DNA: TGTGCCAGCAGCTTAGCCGCGTACACTGAAGCTTTCTTT. Protein: CASSLAAYTEAFF.

The CDR3 protein is CASSLHSSYNEQFF. CDR3 DNA: TGTGCCAGCAGCTTGCACTCTTCCTACAATGAGCAGTTCTTC. The V and J genes are TRBV5-6 and TRBJ2-1; D gene unclear. Germline V gives CDR1 SGHDT, CDR2 YYEEEE. The CDR3 is 14 residues long. Deletions cut 1 base from V and 1 base from J, with 6 bases between.

The rearrangement uses TRBV5-6 and TRBJ1-2; D remains ambiguous. Germline V gene sequence: CDR1 SGHDT, CDR2 YYEEEE. V lost 5 bases to trimming and J lost 4 bases, with 18 bases between them. CDR3 length: 15 amino acids. The CDR3 DNA reads TGTGCCAGCAGAACCCTTGGGCCCCTTGGCTATGGCTACACCTTC. Protein: CASRTLGPLGYGYTF.

The genes are TRBV7-3 and TRBJ2-3, with TRBD1 identical over 7 bases. CDR3 length: 15 amino acids. The junction had 12 bases not matched to a gene; V was cut back by 5 bases and J by 7 bases. Germline V gene sequence: CDR1 SGHTA, CDR2 FQGTGA. CDR3 sequence reads: CASSPRWDSRNTQYF. CDR3 DNA: TGTGCCAGCAGCCCCCGCTGGGACAGCAGGAATACGCAGTATTTT.

This chain joins TRBV7-2 and TRBJ2-5; D may be TRBD2 (7 bases). The V end was cut by 5 bases, the J end by 5 bases, with 18 bases between. Germline-derived CDR1 and CDR2 are SGHTA and FQGNSA. The CDR3 loop spans 15 amino acids. The CDR3 spells CASSPVPRGAETQYF. DNA for the CDR3: TGTGCCAGCAGCCCGGTCCCTCGGGGGGCGGAGACCCAGTACTTC.

This chain connects TRBV28 to TRBJ2-7; 10 bases map to TRBD2. The length of the CDR3 is 14 residues. Trimming at V came to 8 bases and at J to 3 bases, leaving 7 bases not matched to a gene. The germline V gene encodes CDR1 MDHEN and CDR2 SYDVKM. The CDR3 loop is CASEREGRFYEQYF. The CDR3 coding sequence is TGTGCCAGCGAGCGGGAGGGCCGGTTCTACGAGCAGTACTTC.

The chain couples TRBV28 to TRBJ2-3; TRBD2 matches at 10 bases. The CDR3 is 19 residues long. V lost 9 bases, J lost 5 bases, and 23 bases stayed unmatched. Germline lookup yields CDR1 MDHEN and CDR2 SYDVKM. CDR3 sequence: CASSPVVIPSGRELDTQYF. The CDR3 coding sequence is TGTGCCAGTAGTCCAGTCGTTATCCCCAGCGGGAGGGAGTTAGATACGCAGTATTTT.

The CDR3 DNA reads TGTGCCAGCAGCTTGGCGGAGATGCCCCTCTACGAGCAGTACTTC. The encoded protein is CASSLAEMPLYEQYF. The chain has TRBV11-3 and TRBJ2-7; no firm D call. The CDR3 has 15 residues. Germline values: CDR1 SGHNT, CDR2 YENEEA. Trimming took 3 bases from V and 3 from J, leaving 15 bases between them.

The V call is TRBV5-6, the J call TRBJ2-2; 12 bases match TRBD2. Germline V gene lookup returns CDR1 SGHDT and CDR2 YYEEEE. The junction had 1 base not matched to a gene; V was cut back by 0 bases and J by 4 bases. CDR3 length: 16 residues. The CDR3 DNA sequence: TGTGCCAGCAGCTTGGGACTAGCGGGAGTCACCGGGGAGCTGTTTTTT. This gives the protein CASSLGLAGVTGELFF.

This rearrangement joins TRBV11-3 to TRBJ2-1; 11 bases align to TRBD2. The ends lost 5 bases at V and 8 bases at J; junction bases unmatched: 11. The CDR3 contains 16 residues. Germline V CDR1 and CDR2: SGHNT, YENEEA. This CDR3 reads CASSPQVAGGMYEQFF. Here the CDR3 DNA reads TGTGCCAGCAGCCCCCAGGTAGCGGGAGGGATGTATGAGCAGTTCTTC.

The chain combines TRBV5-1 with TRBJ1-4; TRBD1 is a possible D gene (6 bases). Germline V gene data show CDR1 as SGHRS and CDR2 as YFSETQ. V was shortened by 3 bases and J by 0 bases, with 12 bases between the two germline ends. This CDR3 region has 16 residues. CDR3 nucleotides: TGCGCCAGCAGCTCCGGACAGCCTGCAACTAATGAAAAACTGTTTTTT. Its translation is CASSSGQPATNEKLFF.

The CDR3, as DNA: TGTGCCAGTAGTACCTCCAAGGGGAGGGGATACAATGAGCAGTTCTTC. Its translation is CASSTSKGRGYNEQFF. The chain links TRBV19 to TRBJ2-1; 7 bases agree with TRBD2. This CDR3 spans 16 amino acids. Germline V gene sequence: CDR1 LNHDA, CDR2 SQIVND (reference sequence). The V segment lost 4 bases and the J segment 4 bases; nucleotides outside the gene matches: 10. Variable domain in full (rest from reference TRBV19 and TRBJ2-1): DGGITQSPKYLFRKEGQNVTLSCEQNLNHDAMYWYRQDPGQGLRLIYYSQIVNDFQKGDIAEGYSVSREKKESFPLTVTSAQKNPTAFYLCASSTSKGRGYNEQFFGPGTRLTVL.

The genes are TRBV6-6 and TRBJ2-5; TRBD2 is a possible D gene (5 bases). This CDR3 spans 14 amino acids. V was clipped by 7 bases and J by 2 bases, with 14 bases between them. Germline CDR1 is MNHNY and CDR2 is SVGAGI (reference sequence). The CDR3 DNA reads as TGTGCCAGCACCTTGGGTGGGAGACAAGAGACCCAGTACTTC. This translates into CASTLGGRQETQYF.

The chain couples TRBV5-1 to TRBJ2-7, with 9 bases fitting TRBD1. Trimming cost V 3 bases and J 2 bases; bases outside gene matches: 12. The CDR3 covers 17 residues. Germline V gives CDR1 SGHRS, CDR2 YFSETQ. The CDR3 loop reads CASSYTRTGDLPYEQYF. In DNA form, the CDR3 reads TGCGCCAGCAGCTATACACGGACAGGGGACCTTCCCTACGAGCAGTACTTC.

This rearrangement joins TRBV5-1 to TRBJ2-1, with 7 bases that match TRBD2. Germline lookup yields CDR1 SGHRS and CDR2 YFSETQ. J was trimmed by 4 bases and V by 2 bases; bases with no gene match: 9. The CDR3 is made up of 16 amino acids. Here the CDR3 reads CASSFGAGEVYNEQFF. CDR3 bases: TGCGCCAGCAGCTTCGGGGCGGGAGAAGTGTACAATGAGCAGTTCTTC.

The chain recombines TRBV7-2 with TRBJ2-4; 10 nucleotides match TRBD1. Germline V lookup: CDR1 SGHTA, CDR2 FQGNSA. This CDR3 has 16 residues. The J segment lost 2 bases and the V segment lost 5 bases, leaving 6 bases of the junction unmatched. The CDR3 DNA reads TGTGCCAGCAGCCCTGGGGGACAGGGGTCCAAAAACATTCAGTACTTC. Its protein is CASSPGGQGSKNIQYF.

The genes are TRBV5-6 and TRBJ2-7; 8 bases line up with TRBD1. V lost 2 bases to trimming and J lost 2 bases; unmatched junction nucleotides: 6. The length of the CDR3 is 15 residues. Germline CDR1 reads SGHDT; CDR2 reads YYEEEE. The CDR3 loop is CASSLGDRTTYEQYF. DNA for the CDR3: TGTGCCAGCAGCTTAGGGGACAGGACAACCTACGAGCAGTACTTC.

The chain links TRBV5-1 to TRBJ2-2; D ambiguous. CDR1 is SGHRS and CDR2 is YFSETQ in the germline V gene. This CDR3 is 14 amino acids long. The ends were cut back, 2 bases at V and 1 base at J, with 6 bases in the middle. CDR3: CASSLQLNTGELFF. The CDR3 nucleotides read TGCGCCAGCAGCTTACAGCTGAACACCGGGGAGCTGTTTTTT.

The J gene is TRBJ1-2, the V gene TRBV7-9, with 8 bases fitting TRBD1. Trimming took 6 bases from V and 4 from J; bases not matched to a gene: 7. This CDR3 region has 14 residues. In germline, CDR1 is SEHNR, CDR2 FQNEAQ (reference sequence). This CDR3 is CASRSGGAGYGYTF. The CDR3, as DNA: TGTGCCAGCAGATCAGGGGGCGCGGGCTATGGCTACACCTTC.